Listed below are T cell receptor beta chains from one sample, sequenced in a study of T cell responses to AZD1222 COVID-19 vaccine. The table came from immunoSEQ multiplex PCR; TCRdb's copy has only in-frame clones and leaves some out. The table records about 85,000 clones, 86% of them present only once. The sample in question was peripheral blood, obtained on day 0 of AZD1222 vaccination. Receptors originate from an adult in good health. Both conserved end residues are part of each CDR3. The D gene is left open where the match is weak. Some rows mark clone size as missing; the rest say once, few, many or name a class of expanded clone.

TRBJ2-2 | NA | TRBV27 | NA | CASSPVTIGELFF | TGTGCCAGCAGCCCCGTTACGATCGGGGAGCTGTTTTTT
TRBJ1-4 | NA | TRBV19 | TRBD1 | CASSLGQGMTTSNEKLFF | TGTGCCAGTAGTCTTGGACAGGGAATGACGACTAGTAATGAAAAACTGTTTTTT
TRBJ1-1 | NA | TRBV9 | NA | CASSAERVTEAFF | TGTGCCAGCAGCGCGGAGAGGGTGACTGAAGCTTTCTTT
TRBJ1-2 | NA | TRBV7-9 | TRBD1 | CASSSDPTGGPYGYTF | TGTGCCAGCAGCTCAGACCCCACAGGGGGCCCCTATGGCTACACCTTC
TRBJ2-7 | NA | TRBV5-4 | TRBD1 | CASSLRQGPAEQYF | TGTGCCAGCAGCTTGAGACAGGGTCCGGCCGAGCAGTACTTC
TRBJ1-2 | NA | TRBV10-3 | NA | CAISQQGDGYGYTF | TGTGCCATCAGTCAACAGGGAGACGGCTATGGCTACACCTTC
TRBJ1-3 | NA | TRBV7-9 | NA | CASSLIPLLGSGNTIYF | TGTGCCAGCAGCTTAATACCCCTTCTCGGCTCTGGAAACACCATATATTTT
TRBJ1-5 | once | TRBV28 | NA | CATRDLTQPQHF | TGTGCCACCCGGGACTTGACCCAGCCCCAGCATTTT
TRBJ2-1 | once | TRBV18 | NA | CASSPPGGNEQFF | TGTGCCAGCTCACCACCGGGTGGGAATGAGCAGTTCTTC
TRBJ1-2 | NA | TRBV21-1 | NA | CASSNSPYGYTF | TGTGCCAGCAGCAATTCTCCCTATGGCTACACCTTC
TRBJ2-3 | few | TRBV19 | NA | CASSPRSGDSTDTQYF | TGTGCCAGTAGCCCACGCTCGGGGGACTCCACAGATACGCAGTATTTT
TRBJ2-5 | NA | TRBV9 | NA | CASSGLGLSYQETQYF | TGTGCCAGCAGCGGCCTCGGACTCTCGTACCAAGAGACCCAGTACTTC
TRBJ2-1 | NA | TRBV6-6 | TRBD2 | CASTKQGGNEQFF | TGTGCCAGCACAAAGCAGGGAGGGAATGAGCAGTTCTTC
TRBJ1-3 | few | TRBV3-1/TRBV3-2 | TRBD1 | CASSQTPQGTGNTIYF | TGTGCCAGCAGCCAAACCCCACAGGGGACTGGAAACACCATATATTTT
TRBJ2-1 | NA | TRBV25-1 | NA | CASGTRGANEQFF | TGTGCCAGCGGGACCCGGGGGGCCAATGAGCAGTTCTTC
TRBJ2-5 | NA | TRBV5-4 | TRBD2 | CASSSRLAGEQETQYF | TGTGCCAGCAGCTCCAGACTAGCGGGGGAACAAGAGACCCAGTACTTC
TRBJ2-1 | once | TRBV4-1 | TRBD1 | CASSHYRDRELNEQFF | TGCGCCAGCAGCCACTACCGGGACAGGGAGCTAAATGAGCAGTTCTTC
TRBJ2-1 | NA | TRBV19 | NA | CASTLLGVYNEQFF | TGTGCCAGTACCCTCCTAGGGGTCTACAATGAGCAGTTCTTC
TRBJ1-2 | NA | TRBV19 | TRBD1 | CASSRPGTGDGYTF | TGTGCCAGTAGTAGACCCGGGACAGGGGATGGCTACACCTTC
TRBJ2-2 | NA | TRBV30 | TRBD2 | CAWSSLAGKAGELFF | TGTGCCTGGAGTTCGCTAGCGGGGAAGGCCGGGGAGCTGTTTTTT
TRBJ1-5 | NA | TRBV4-1 | TRBD1 | CASSPTAGGDQPQHF | TGCGCCAGCAGCCCGACGGCAGGGGGCGATCAGCCCCAGCATTTT
TRBJ2-3 | NA | TRBV18 | TRBD1 | CASSSTDRGRGADTQYF | TGTGCCAGCTCATCGACCGACAGGGGCCGTGGCGCAGATACGCAGTATTTT
TRBJ2-1 | NA | TRBV4-3 | TRBD1 | CASSPTGGAYNEQFF | TGCGCCAGCAGCCCGACAGGGGGCGCCTACAATGAGCAGTTCTTC
TRBJ2-7 | NA | TRBV24-1 | NA | CATSDPTTEQYF | TGTGCCACCAGTGACCCGACTACCGAGCAGTACTTC
TRBJ2-7 | NA | TRBV9 | NA | CASSVGSGTTSEQYF | TGTGCCAGCAGCGTAGGTTCGGGGACAACGAGCGAGCAGTACTTC